This T cell receptor beta chain derives from a study of blood T cell repertoires in COVID-19. On the study more broadly: Sources were T cells, B-cell-depleted T cells, or PBMCs; the material itself was cDNA or gDNA.

Original processing notes: Counts of nucleated cells, estimated from reference gene primer amplification, were obtained. Repertoires were generated with immunoSEQ multiplex PCR, while TCRdb's copy carries only in-frame clones and drops some. D and trimming were read from the DNA, whereas the V and J calls and clone size are those reported in that table. This table holds 78,000 or so clones, approximately 90% found once. The CDR3 is made up of 15 amino acids. Trimming shortened V by 0 bases and J by 3 bases, and 9 bases separated the two germline ends. Looked up from germline, CDR1 is LGHDT and CDR2 is YNNKEL (reference sequence).

The V call is TRBV3-1 (or the pseudogene TRBV3-2), the J call TRBJ2-1; D is undetermined. Input material: peripheral blood. This clonotype was obtained from a woman aged 50 to 60 with acute or convalescent COVID-19. The chain's CDR3 is CASSQESEFYNEQFF. DNA of the CDR3: TGTGCCAGCAGCCAAGAATCGGAGTTCTACAATGAGCAGTTCTTC.